A single sample is the source of the 9 T cell receptor beta chains below, sequenced in a study of T-cell memory formation after mild COVID-19. TCRdb reprocessed the 5' RACE reads via MiXCR and lists one record per CDR3 protein. The data hold roughly 320,000 distinct CDR3 sequences, with around 28% observed a single time. The material sequenced was PBMCs or a T cell subset sorted from them (not recorded which). The receptors here all came from an adult woman who had mild COVID-19 (a few samples of this study predate the infection). Cell type and time point are not known.

The chain combines TRBV23-1 with TRBJ1-5; D is unclear. TRBV23-1 is an ORF, and what it does is uncertain. V was trimmed by 8 bases and J by 11 bases, leaving 4 bases between them. This CDR3 region has 8 residues. Here the CDR3 DNA reads TGCGCCAGCGGCGCCCAGCATTTT. Its translation: CASGAQHF.

This clonotype was seen more than once but under ten times. The J gene is TRBJ2-1, the V gene TRBV3-1, with 10 nucleotides matching TRBD2. This CDR3 comprises 21 residues. Germline CDR1 reads LGHDT; CDR2 reads YNNKEL (reference sequence). J lost 8 bases, V lost 4 bases, and 26 bases had no gene match. The DNA of the CDR3 is TGTGCCAGCAGCCCACATTTCGGGACAGGCGAGTCTAGCGGGAGTTTGTATGAGCAGTTCTTC. It yields the protein CASSPHFGTGESSGSLYEQFF.

This clonotype showed up just a few times. The chain has TRBV6-6 and TRBJ2-2; D could derive from TRBD1 or TRBD2 (6 bases each). V lost 4 bases and J 0 bases, leaving 12 bases between the germline ends. This CDR3 is built from 16 residues. CDR1 is MNHNY, CDR2 SVGAGI, per germline (reference sequence). CDR3 region: CASSWRGRPNTGELFF. CDR3 DNA sequence: TGTGCCAGCAGTTGGAGGGGGAGGCCGAACACCGGGGAGCTGTTTTTT.

The J gene is TRBJ2-2, the V gene TRBV11-1, with 7 bases lining up with TRBD1. The V gene end was trimmed by 8 bases and the J gene end by 2 bases; junction bases not matched to a gene: 5. The V gene's germline CDR1 is SGHAT and CDR2 FQDESV (reference sequence). The CDR3 length is 14 residues. The CDR3 is CASAGTANTGELFF. The CDR3, as DNA: TGTGCCAGCGCCGGGACAGCCAACACCGGGGAGCTGTTTTTT.

This clonotype was found a few times. The chain recombines TRBV12-3 or TRBV12-4 with TRBJ1-1; D is ambiguous. The CDR3 is made up of 14 amino acids. Trimming removed 6 bases from V and 1 base from J, with 12 bases in between. The CDR3 region is CASRPFRGNTEAFF. In DNA, the CDR3 is TGTGCCAGCAGGCCCTTTCGGGGGAACACTGAAGCTTTCTTT.

The genes are TRBV19 and TRBJ2-7, with a possible D match to TRBD2 (6 bases). This CDR3 comprises 15 residues. The V end was cut by 0 bases, the J end by 4 bases, with 13 bases between. From germline, CDR1 is LNHDA and CDR2 SQIVND (reference sequence). Here the CDR3 reads CASSIDLRGLYEQYF. DNA of the CDR3: TGTGCCAGTAGTATAGATCTTCGGGGGTTGTACGAGCAGTACTTC. Combining the CDR3 with reference TRBV19 and TRBJ2-7 gives the whole variable domain DGGITQSPKYLFRKEGQNVTLSCEQNLNHDAMYWYRQDPGQGLRLIYYSQIVNDFQKGDIAEGYSVSREKKESFPLTVTSAQKNPTAFYLCASSIDLRGLYEQYFGPGTRLTVT.

The chain is built from TRBV20-1 and TRBJ1-5; D perhaps matches TRBD1 (5 bases). Germline CDR1 reads DFQATT; CDR2 reads SNEGSKA (reference sequence). The germline V and J ends were trimmed by 4 bases and 4 bases, with 14 bases remaining between them. This CDR3 is built from 14 residues. CDR3 sequence (DNA): TGCAGTGCTACTCCCAGGGTGGGTAATCAGCCCCAGCATTTT. It codes for CSATPRVGNQPQHF.

This chain links TRBV4-1 with TRBJ2-3; 10 bases match TRBD2. The CDR3 is 17 residues long. Per the germline V gene, CDR1 is MGHRA and CDR2 is YSYEKL. V trimming: 0 bases; J trimming: 2 bases; junction bases outside the gene matches: 5. The CDR3 DNA is TGCGCCAGCAGCCAAGATCCTCTAGCGGGAGTCACAGATACGCAGTATTTT. As protein: CASSQDPLAGVTDTQYF.

V gene TRBV6-2 or TRBV6-3 combines with J gene TRBJ1-1; D call uncertain. This CDR3 has 14 residues. Germline V lookup: CDR1 MNHEY, CDR2 SVGEGT. With 4 bases removed from V and 6 bases from J, the gap between germline ends came to 15 bases. CDR3 residues: CASSSRPWRAEAFF. The DNA of the CDR3 is TGTGCCAGCAGTTCCCGTCCATGGCGCGCTGAAGCTTTCTTT.